This TCR beta chain was profiled in a study of response to subunit inactivated influenza vaccine. The V and J ends lost 0 bases and 2 bases respectively, with 12 bases between them. Germline CDR1 is MNHEY and CDR2 is SVGAGI. The CDR3 spans 16 residues. Study-level points and caveats: The authors proposed limited new T cell recruitment per seasonal influenza vaccination.

This clonotype was detected only a few times. What it binds is unknown. TCRdb fed the RT-PCR reads into MiXCR, producing one record per CDR3 protein. In the table there are about 310,000 distinct CDR3 sequences, about 20% of which are singletons. The sequencing used PBMCs from blood, collected roughly 20 months after vaccination. The chain employs TRBV6-5 and TRBJ2-3; D not resolved. The source of this sequence is a man in his fifties or sixties who received an inactivated influenza vaccine. The CDR3 region is CASSYSAHEATDTQYF. The DNA of the CDR3 is TGTGCCAGCAGTTACTCGGCGCACGAGGCCACAGATACGCAGTATTTT.